A selection of T cell receptor beta chains follows, all from one sample in a study of blood T cell repertoires in COVID-19. The protocol was immunoSEQ multiplex PCR, while the TCRdb copy is restricted to in-frame clones and leaves out a portion. The sample yields fewer than 150,000 clones, 88% seen once. The source material was peripheral blood. Every receptor here comes from a woman aged 45-59 years with active or convalescent COVID-19. Both conserved end residues are part of each CDR3. D genes are given only for firm matches. Clone size is shown for a subset of rows, as once, few, many or a class of expanded clone.

j_gene | abundance | v_gene | d_gene | CDR3nt | CDR3aa
TRBJ1-1 | - | TRBV27 | - | TGTGCCAGCAGTTTATCGAGGCAGGGGAACACTGAAGCTTTCTTT | CASSLSRQGNTEAFF
TRBJ2-3 | - | TRBV7-2 | - | TGTGCCAGCAGCTTCATCGGTGGTTCGGGAGATACGCAGTATTTT | CASSFIGGSGDTQYF
TRBJ2-1 | - | TRBV30 | - | TGTGCCTGGAGTTCGGGTTTCAATGAGCAGTTCTTC | CAWSSGFNEQFF
TRBJ2-5 | - | TRBV27 | - | TGTGCCAGCAGTCGTCAGGGGGGAGAGACCCAGTACTTC | CASSRQGGETQYF
TRBJ2-2 | - | TRBV11-3 | - | TGTGCCAGCAGCTTAAGGGAGACCGGGGAGCTGTTTTTT | CASSLRETGELFF
TRBJ2-7 | - | TRBV10-3 | - | TGTGCCATCAGTGTGACGGACTACTACGAGCAGTACTTC | CAISVTDYYEQYF
TRBJ1-6 | - | TRBV15 | - | TGTGCCACCAGCAGAGGGGTAGCGGGGGATTCACCCCTCCACTTT | CATSRGVAGDSPLHF
TRBJ2-3 | - | TRBV7-3 | TRBD2 | TGTGCCAGCAGCACTGGACTAGCGGGAGCGGGAGATACGCAGTATTTT | CASSTGLAGAGDTQYF
TRBJ2-7 | - | TRBV10-3 | TRBD1 | TGTGCCATCAGTGACACGACAGGGGCCAACGAGCAGTACTTC | CAISDTTGANEQYF
TRBJ1-2 | - | TRBV4-3 | - | TGCGCCAGCAGCCCCGGGTCCCGGATGCTCGGTGGCTACACCTTC | CASSPGSRMLGGYTF
TRBJ2-3 | once | TRBV3-1/TRBV3-2 | - | TGTGCCAGCAGCCAAATTAGCGGCACAGATACGCAGTATTTT | CASSQISGTDTQYF
TRBJ2-2 | - | TRBV7-9 | TRBD2 | TGTGCCAGCAGCCCCCGGACTAGCGGGAGGGGTAACACCGGGGAGCTGTTTTTT | CASSPRTSGRGNTGELFF
TRBJ1-2 | - | TRBV3-1/TRBV3-2 | - | TGTGCCAGCAGCCCGGAGATAAACTATGGCTACACCTTC | CASSPEINYGYTF
TRBJ2-1 | once | TRBV19 | TRBD2 | TGTGCCAGCCAGCAGGGCACCCTAGCGGGCAAGCAGTTCTTC | CASQQGTLAGKQFF
TRBJ2-4 | - | TRBV6-2/TRBV6-3 | TRBD1 | TGTGCCAGCAGTTTATCCCGGGACAGGGTTACGGCCAAAAACATTCAGTACTTC | CASSLSRDRVTAKNIQYF
TRBJ2-1 | - | TRBV5-4 | - | TGTGCCAGCAGTCACAAGTTAAATGAGCAGTTCTTC | CASSHKLNEQFF
TRBJ2-3 | once | TRBV18 | - | TGTGCCAGCTCACCCTCCAGTGGCGATACGCAGTATTTT | CASSPSSGDTQYF
TRBJ2-2 | - | TRBV5-4 | TRBD2 | TGTGCCAGCAGCCCACTAGCGGGGTACCTAACCGGGGAGCTGTTTTTT | CASSPLAGYLTGELFF
TRBJ2-6 | - | TRBV28 | TRBD1 | TGTGCCAGCAGACAGGGGGTAATGCTCTCTGGGGCCAACGTCCTGACTTTC | CASRQGVMLSGANVLTF
TRBJ2-7 | - | TRBV7-2 | TRBD2 | TGTGCCAGCAGAGGAGAGGCGGGAGGGAGGGACGAGCAGTACTTC | CASRGEAGGRDEQYF
TRBJ2-7 | - | TRBV28 | - | TGTGCCAGCAGCCCAGGGTGGTACGAGCAGTACTTC | CASSPGWYEQYF
TRBJ2-5 | once | TRBV5-4 | TRBD2 | TGTGCCAGCAGCTCGACTAGCGGGAGTGAGACCCAGTACTTC | CASSSTSGSETQYF
TRBJ2-3 | - | TRBV6-5 | TRBD1 | TGTGCCAGCAGTTACGGGACAGGGGTTACAGATACGCAGTATTTT | CASSYGTGVTDTQYF
TRBJ2-1 | once | TRBV4-3 | TRBD2 | TGCGCCAGCAGCCAAGAACTAGCGACGACCTACAATGAGCAGTTCTTC | CASSQELATTYNEQFF
TRBJ2-4 | - | TRBV3-1/TRBV3-2 | - | TGTGCCAGCAGCCAAAGTAAGGGTAGGGGAAACATTCAGTACTTC | CASSQSKGRGNIQYF
TRBJ2-7 | - | TRBV9 | TRBD1 | TGTGCCAGCAGCGCAGGGGGACAGGCCACCTACGAGCAGTACTTC | CASSAGGQATYEQYF
TRBJ2-1 | - | TRBV2 | TRBD1 | TGTGCCAGCAGTGAGGACAGGGAGCAGTTCTTC | CASSEDREQFF
TRBJ2-7 | - | TRBV3-1/TRBV3-2 | - | TGTGCCAGCAGCCAAGATGCGAGGGCCGAGCAGTACTTC | CASSQDARAEQYF
TRBJ1-5 | - | TRBV19 | - | TGTGCCAGTACCTCAGGGATTACCAATCAGCCCCAGCATTTT | CASTSGITNQPQHF
TRBJ2-1 | - | TRBV1 | - | TGCACCAGCAGCCAATCGAGGGAGGGTGAGCAGTTCTTC | CTSSQSREGEQFF
TRBJ2-7 | - | TRBV7-2 | - | TGTGCCAGCAGCTTCGACTGGGGCAGCTCCTACGAGCAGTACTTC | CASSFDWGSSYEQYF
TRBJ1-1 | - | TRBV28 | - | TGTGCCAGCAGCCTAATCATGAACACTGAAGCTTTCTTT | CASSLIMNTEAFF
TRBJ2-5 | - | TRBV28 | TRBD2 | TGTGCCAGCAGTTACTTATACTCCCTAGCGGGAGAAGATCAAGAGACCCAGTACTTC | CASSYLYSLAGEDQETQYF
TRBJ2-1 | - | TRBV5-5 | TRBD2 | TGTGCCAGCAGCTTGTGGCGGGAGACCAATGAGCAGTTCTTC | CASSLWRETNEQFF
TRBJ1-6 | - | TRBV4-1 | TRBD1 | TGCGCCAGCAGCCAGAACAGGGGGCGGAATTCACCCCTCCACTTT | CASSQNRGRNSPLHF
TRBJ2-7 | once | TRBV30 | - | TGTGCCTGGAGTGTACCGCCTACCTACGAGCAGTACTTC | CAWSVPPTYEQYF
TRBJ1-5 | - | TRBV19 | TRBD1 | TGTGCCAGTAGTACCAACAGGGGCCGGAATCAGCCCCAGCATTTT | CASSTNRGRNQPQHF
TRBJ1-2 | - | TRBV30 | TRBD1 | TGTGCCTGTCCCGGACAGGGGATTTCTGGCTACACCTTC | CACPGQGISGYTF
TRBJ2-2 | - | TRBV6-5 | - | TGTGCCAGCAGTTACTCGATGGCAGGGGGGACCGGGGAGCTGTTTTTT | CASSYSMAGGTGELFF
TRBJ2-3 | - | TRBV3-1/TRBV3-2 | TRBD2 | TGTGCCAGCAGCCCCTTAGCGGGCTACACAGATACGCAGTATTTT | CASSPLAGYTDTQYF
TRBJ2-1 | - | TRBV7-9 | TRBD2 | TGTGCCAGCAGCCAAGGACTAGCGGGAGGAAACAATGAGCAGTTCTTC | CASSQGLAGGNNEQFF
TRBJ2-3 | - | TRBV7-9 | - | TGTGCCAGCAGCTTAGCGGGCCCAGGCACAGATACGCAGTATTTT | CASSLAGPGTDTQYF
TRBJ2-7 | - | TRBV20-1 | - | TGCAGTGCTATGGGGGGATACGAGCAGTACTTC | CSAMGGYEQYF
TRBJ2-7 | - | TRBV5-5 | - | TGTGCCAGCAGCTTGGAGCAGGGATACGAGCAGTACTTC | CASSLEQGYEQYF
TRBJ1-3 | - | TRBV2 | TRBD1 | TGTGCCAGCACTATAGGGGGACAGGGCTCTGGAAACACCATATATTTT | CASTIGGQGSGNTIYF
TRBJ2-2 | - | TRBV5-6 | - | TGTGCCAGCAGCCGCCTAGCTGAATCGAACACCGGGGAGCTGTTTTTT | CASSRLAESNTGELFF
TRBJ2-5 | - | TRBV27 | TRBD2 | TGTGCCAGCAGTTTGTGGACTAGCGGAAGTTGGGAGACCCAGTACTTC | CASSLWTSGSWETQYF
TRBJ2-2 | once | TRBV7-2 | TRBD2 | TGTGCCAGCAGCCAAACTAGCGGGAGTCCCGGGGAGCTGTTTTTT | CASSQTSGSPGELFF
TRBJ2-7 | - | TRBV1 | - | TGCACCAGCACACTCATAGCGGGAAGCTCCTACGAGCAGTACTTC | CTSTLIAGSSYEQYF
TRBJ2-3 | - | TRBV5-1 | TRBD2 | TGCGCCAGCACCCTAGCGGGAGCCCCGGGGAGCACAGATACGCAGTATTTT | CASTLAGAPGSTDTQYF
TRBJ2-7 | - | TRBV6-4 | - | TGTGCCAGCAGACCCGGACTGATAAGCTCCTACGAGCAGTACTTC | CASRPGLISSYEQYF
TRBJ1-2 | - | TRBV7-9 | - | TGTGCCAGCAGCTTAGGACAGCATGGCTACACCTTC | CASSLGQHGYTF
TRBJ2-7 | - | TRBV5-4 | - | TGTGCCAGCAGCTTGGGGGGCAGGAGCTACGAGCAGTACTTC | CASSLGGRSYEQYF